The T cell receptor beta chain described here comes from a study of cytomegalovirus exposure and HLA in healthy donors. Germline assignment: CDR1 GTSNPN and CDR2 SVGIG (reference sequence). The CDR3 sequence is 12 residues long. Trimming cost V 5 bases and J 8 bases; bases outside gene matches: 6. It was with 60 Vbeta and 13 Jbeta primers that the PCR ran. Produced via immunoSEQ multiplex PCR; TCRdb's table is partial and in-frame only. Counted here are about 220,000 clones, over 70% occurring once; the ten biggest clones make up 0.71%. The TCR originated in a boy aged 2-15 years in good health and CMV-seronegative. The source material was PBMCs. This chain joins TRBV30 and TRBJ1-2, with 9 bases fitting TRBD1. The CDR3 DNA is TGTGCCTGGGGAGGACAGGGGAGAGGCTACACCTTC. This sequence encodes CAWGGQGRGYTF.